These T cell receptor beta chains were read from a single sample in a study of identical twins. MiXCR, applied by TCRdb to the 5' RACE reads, yields one record per CDR3 protein. The table records some 1,600,000 distinct CDR3 sequences, around a third of them present only once. Source material: cord blood. All receptors derive from a newborn girl in good health. The CDR3 runs from the conserved cysteine through the conserved F or W. A D gene is named only where the DNA matches it firmly. Only some rows state a clone size, as once, few, many or a class for expanded clones.

D gene: -; V gene: TRBV29-1; clone size: many; J gene: TRBJ2-1; CDR3 DNA: TGCAGCGTTGAAGTATGGCGGAGGGGCCCCTTCTTCTACAATGAGCAGTTCTTC; CDR3 protein: CSVEVWRRGPFFYNEQFF
D gene: -; V gene: TRBV10-3; clone size: -; J gene: TRBJ1-5; CDR3 DNA: TGTGCCTCTGGGGGGCGCACACCCAATCAGCCCCAGCATTTT; CDR3 protein: CASGGRTPNQPQHF
D gene: -; V gene: TRBV5-5; clone size: once; J gene: TRBJ2-1; CDR3 DNA: TGTGCCAGCAGCTCTTACTGGGACATTTCGTACGAGCAGTTCTTC; CDR3 protein: CASSSYWDISYEQFF
D gene: -; V gene: TRBV20-1; clone size: -; J gene: TRBJ1-5; CDR3 DNA: TGCAGTGCTAGAGATGGGACGGCAGCAGGACAGCCCCAGCATTTT; CDR3 protein: CSARDGTAAGQPQHF
D gene: -; V gene: TRBV28; clone size: -; J gene: TRBJ2-6; CDR3 DNA: TGTGCCAGCAGTGAGGTCACTCGCTCTGGGGCCAACGTCCTGACTTTC; CDR3 protein: CASSEVTRSGANVLTF
D gene: TRBD1; V gene: TRBV5-5; clone size: -; J gene: TRBJ1-2; CDR3 DNA: TGTGCCAGCAGCCCTGGGGACAGGGCCTGGAAGGGCTACACCTTC; CDR3 protein: CASSPGDRAWKGYTF
D gene: TRBD1; V gene: TRBV6-1; clone size: -; J gene: TRBJ1-1; CDR3 DNA: TGTGCCAGCAGTGACCATAACAGGGGGACTGAAGCTTTCTTT; CDR3 protein: CASSDHNRGTEAFF
D gene: TRBD1; V gene: TRBV10-3; clone size: -; J gene: TRBJ1-6; CDR3 DNA: TGTGCCATCAGTCCACAGGGGCCCTATAATTCACCCCTCCACTTT; CDR3 protein: CAISPQGPYNSPLHF
D gene: -; V gene: TRBV28; clone size: -; J gene: TRBJ2-5; CDR3 DNA: TGTGCCAGCAGTTACCTCCTGGGAGAGTCCCAAGAGACCCAGTACTTC; CDR3 protein: CASSYLLGESQETQYF
D gene: TRBD2; V gene: TRBV27; clone size: -; J gene: TRBJ2-1; CDR3 DNA: TGTGCCAGCAGTTTATCCACACTACTAGCGGGAGCAAATGAGCAGTTCTTC; CDR3 protein: CASSLSTLLAGANEQFF
D gene: TRBD1; V gene: TRBV4-1; clone size: -; J gene: TRBJ1-2; CDR3 DNA: TGCGCCAGCAGCCAAAGCCCGGACAGGGGAGGCTATGGCTACACCTTC; CDR3 protein: CASSQSPDRGGYGYTF
D gene: -; V gene: TRBV20-1; clone size: -; J gene: TRBJ1-5; CDR3 DNA: TGCAGTGTCCCGACAGGTCTACACAATCAGCCCCAGCATTTT; CDR3 protein: CSVPTGLHNQPQHF
D gene: -; V gene: TRBV6-5; clone size: few; J gene: TRBJ2-1; CDR3 DNA: TGTGCCAGCAGAACCGGACTAATCTCCTACAATGAGCAGTTCTTC; CDR3 protein: CASRTGLISYNEQFF
D gene: -; V gene: TRBV12-3/TRBV12-4; clone size: few; J gene: TRBJ2-7; CDR3 DNA: TGTGCCAGCAGTTTAGATGGAGGGAGGTACGAGCAGTACTTC; CDR3 protein: CASSLDGGRYEQYF
D gene: -; V gene: TRBV6-5; clone size: -; J gene: TRBJ1-3; CDR3 DNA: TGTGCCGGCACCAGCAGTGGCTCTGGAAACACCATATATTTT; CDR3 protein: CAGTSSGSGNTIYF
D gene: TRBD1; V gene: TRBV29-1; clone size: -; J gene: TRBJ2-7; CDR3 DNA: TGCAGCGTGACTGGACAGGGGCCTACCTACGAGCAGTACTTC; CDR3 protein: CSVTGQGPTYEQYF
D gene: -; V gene: TRBV29-1; clone size: -; J gene: TRBJ1-2; CDR3 DNA: TGCAGCATTCCAGGGACTAACTATGGCTACACCTTC; CDR3 protein: CSIPGTNYGYTF
D gene: -; V gene: TRBV2; clone size: once; J gene: TRBJ1-2; CDR3 DNA: TGTGCCAGCAGTGAAGCGCGGTCAATCGGAGGTTTCTATGGCTACACCTTC; CDR3 protein: CASSEARSIGGFYGYTF
D gene: -; V gene: TRBV7-2; clone size: -; J gene: TRBJ2-7; CDR3 DNA: TGTGCCAGCAGCTTAGTTGACTACCGATCCTACGAGCAGTACTTC; CDR3 protein: CASSLVDYRSYEQYF
D gene: -; V gene: TRBV2; clone size: -; J gene: TRBJ1-6; CDR3 DNA: TGTGCCAGCAGTGGAACCCCCACCGGGACGGATACCTATAGCTCCTATAATTCACCCCTCCACTTT; CDR3 protein: CASSGTPTGTDTYSSYNSPLHF
D gene: TRBD2; V gene: TRBV7-9; clone size: few; J gene: TRBJ2-3; CDR3 DNA: TGTGCCAGCAGCTTAGCTAGCGGGAGAACCCCTAGCACAGATACGCAGTATTTT; CDR3 protein: CASSLASGRTPSTDTQYF
D gene: -; V gene: TRBV5-1; clone size: -; J gene: TRBJ2-1; CDR3 DNA: TGCGCCAGCAGCACTCCGGGACGGTTCCAAGAGACCCAGTTCTTC; CDR3 protein: CASSTPGRFQETQFF
D gene: TRBD1; V gene: TRBV29-1; clone size: few; J gene: TRBJ1-2; CDR3 DNA: TGCAGCGCCACAGGGGGCGTTCGCGATGGCTACACCTTC; CDR3 protein: CSATGGVRDGYTF
D gene: -; V gene: TRBV5-4; clone size: -; J gene: TRBJ2-7; CDR3 DNA: TGTGCCAGCAGCAACACAGGGAACTACGAGCAGTACTTC; CDR3 protein: CASSNTGNYEQYF
D gene: -; V gene: TRBV10-3; clone size: few; J gene: TRBJ2-3; CDR3 DNA: TGTGCCATCTCCCACTCGGAAACAGATACGCAGTATTTT; CDR3 protein: CAISHSETDTQYF
D gene: TRBD1; V gene: TRBV10-3; clone size: many; J gene: TRBJ2-7; CDR3 DNA: TGTGCCATCAGTGAGATCCGGGACAGCCCCTACGAGCAGTACTTC; CDR3 protein: CAISEIRDSPYEQYF
D gene: TRBD2; V gene: TRBV7-2; clone size: few; J gene: TRBJ2-7; CDR3 DNA: TGTGCCAGCAGCTTAGCGAGAGGACTAGCGGGACCCTCCTACGAGCAGTACTTC; CDR3 protein: CASSLARGLAGPSYEQYF
D gene: TRBD2; V gene: TRBV7-2; clone size: many; J gene: TRBJ2-4; CDR3 DNA: TGTGCCAGCAGCTTAGGCGGGACTAGCCTCCTTTTAGCCAAAAACATTCAGTACTTC; CDR3 protein: CASSLGGTSLLLAKNIQYF
D gene: -; V gene: TRBV20-1; clone size: -; J gene: TRBJ2-7; CDR3 DNA: TGCAGTGCTCCTAACCGGGCCGAGGGGGTCGAGCAGTACTTC; CDR3 protein: CSAPNRAEGVEQYF
D gene: TRBD2; V gene: TRBV28; clone size: -; J gene: TRBJ2-3; CDR3 DNA: TGTGCCAGCAGTTTATGCGGAACTAGCGGGCCCCACACAGATACGCAGTATTTT; CDR3 protein: CASSLCGTSGPHTDTQYF
D gene: -; V gene: TRBV6-6; clone size: few; J gene: TRBJ2-5; CDR3 DNA: TGTGCCGTCAGTTGGGGAAAAGAGACCCAGTACTTC; CDR3 protein: CAVSWGKETQYF
D gene: -; V gene: TRBV20-1; clone size: -; J gene: TRBJ1-5; CDR3 DNA: TGCAGTGCTAGAGATGTAGCCGGGAAGAATCAGCCCCAGCATTTT; CDR3 protein: CSARDVAGKNQPQHF
D gene: -; V gene: TRBV14; clone size: few; J gene: TRBJ1-1; CDR3 DNA: TGTGCCAGCAGCCAATTTGCGGTAAACACTGAAGCTTTCTTT; CDR3 protein: CASSQFAVNTEAFF
D gene: -; V gene: TRBV28; clone size: -; J gene: TRBJ1-1; CDR3 DNA: TGTGCCAGCCCGGGGAGGAACACTGAAGCTTTCTTT; CDR3 protein: CASPGRNTEAFF
D gene: -; V gene: TRBV7-9; clone size: few; J gene: TRBJ2-3; CDR3 DNA: TGTGCCAGCAGCTTAGACCGGGGGCGACCCACTAGCACAGATACGCAGTATTTT; CDR3 protein: CASSLDRGRPTSTDTQYF
D gene: TRBD2; V gene: TRBV5-1; clone size: -; J gene: TRBJ2-3; CDR3 DNA: TGCGCCAGCAGGTACCCGATTAGCGGGAGGGCAGGAGATACGCAGTATTTT; CDR3 protein: CASRYPISGRAGDTQYF
D gene: TRBD1; V gene: TRBV6-1; clone size: once; J gene: TRBJ2-7; CDR3 DNA: TGTGCCAGGGTGGGACAGACCTACGAGCAGTACTTC; CDR3 protein: CARVGQTYEQYF